A selection of T cell receptor beta chains follows, all from one sample in a study of blood T cells in healthy people across ages. TCRdb reprocessed the 5' RACE reads via MiXCR and lists one record per CDR3 protein. The sample carries 900,000 to 950,000 distinct CDR3 sequences, almost 30% recorded once. These data were likewise used in another study, on T cells of mothers and their children.

Sequenced input: blood. These receptors came from a woman aged 40 to 50 in good health. CDR3s include the opening cysteine and the closing phenylalanine or tryptophan. Fields, in order: J gene, V gene, D gene, CDR3 protein. The D gene is left open where the match is weak.

TRBJ1-5 | TRBV2 | - | CASSGDFRGNQPQHF
TRBJ2-7 | TRBV28 | - | CASRRQTYEQYF
TRBJ2-5 | TRBV15 | - | CATSGQNQETQYF
TRBJ2-7 | TRBV5-1 | TRBD1 | CASSLLTGTGGHEQYF
TRBJ2-1 | TRBV6-2/TRBV6-3 | - | CAGSPTFARPYNEQFF
TRBJ2-1 | TRBV7-9 | TRBD2 | CASTARGYNEQFF
TRBJ2-6 | TRBV28 | - | CASSEGGANVLTF
TRBJ2-3 | TRBV5-4 | TRBD1 | CASSGDREGNPDTQYF
TRBJ1-1 | TRBV7-2 | - | CASSLVPGMNTEAFF
TRBJ1-2 | TRBV7-2 | - | CASSRDVYGYTF
TRBJ2-1 | TRBV7-2 | TRBD1 | CASSRTFDRGLYNEQFF
TRBJ1-2 | TRBV5-1 | - | CASSPDGFNYGYTF
TRBJ2-6 | TRBV6-7 | - | CASSYEGCGANVRTF
TRBJ2-1 | TRBV3-1 | - | CASSLSSGAREQFF
TRBJ2-7 | TRBV2 | - | CASSERGKGYEQYF
TRBJ2-5 | TRBV6-1 | TRBD1 | CASSATGGVGETQYF
TRBJ2-3 | TRBV6-6 | TRBD2 | CASSSQLAGVDTQYF
TRBJ2-5 | TRBV20-1 | - | CSASRGQETQYF
- | TRBV7-6 | - | CASSSWVGAEETQYF
TRBJ2-5 | TRBV15 | TRBD1 | CATSRDSAGGVETQYF
TRBJ2-2 | TRBV7-2 | - | CASSLLLAGNTGELFF
TRBJ2-3 | TRBV7-6 | - | CASSFGTDTDTQYF
TRBJ1-2 | TRBV29-1 | - | CSVEGGAHGYTF
TRBJ2-7 | TRBV7-3 | TRBD1 | CASSLYRGDSDEQYF
TRBJ2-3 | TRBV9 | - | CASSVGGADTQYF
TRBJ2-1 | TRBV29-1 | - | CSVGEQVYNEQFF
TRBJ2-1 | TRBV6-2/TRBV6-3 | TRBD2 | CASSLAGMGNEQFF
TRBJ1-1 | TRBV12-3/TRBV12-4 | - | CASSEDPGQAAFF
TRBJ1-2 | TRBV28 | - | CASRVRGIYGYTF
TRBJ2-3 | TRBV5-1 | TRBD1 | CASSPGQGTFTDTQYF
TRBJ2-7 | TRBV2 | - | CASGMGGAEQYF
TRBJ2-1 | TRBV7-2 | - | CASSLEAGVLYNGQFF
TRBJ1-1 | TRBV7-9 | TRBD1 | CASRPTGATEAFF
TRBJ1-2 | TRBV28 | - | CASITGGTYGYTF
TRBJ1-2 | TRBV18 | TRBD1 | CASSPRSGGDMVDGYTF
TRBJ1-4 | TRBV4-1 | - | CASSLGTPQRANEKLFF
TRBJ2-7 | TRBV21-1 | - | CASTGGTRGYEQYF
TRBJ1-2 | TRBV5-4 | TRBD1 | CASSPGDRINYGYTF
TRBJ1-2 | TRBV7-2 | TRBD1 | CASSLVQGVGYTF
TRBJ2-5 | TRBV29-1 | - | CSGLGGHGETQYF
TRBJ1-2 | TRBV11-3 | - | CASSRDGTNYTF
TRBJ1-5 | TRBV18 | - | CASSPPYSDSNQPQHF
TRBJ2-1 | TRBV7-2 | TRBD2 | CASSSLAVIYNEQFF
TRBJ1-5 | TRBV6-6 | TRBD1 | CASSQGQGDNQPQHF
TRBJ1-2 | TRBV20-1 | - | CSARDRDSYGYTF
TRBJ1-3 | TRBV7-9 | - | CANEKGNRGNTIYF
TRBJ2-1 | TRBV29-1 | - | CSGGYNEQFF
TRBJ1-2 | TRBV7-6 | - | CASSSLGENYGYTF